A single sample gave rise to the 14 T cell receptor beta chains below, sequenced in a study of CXCR3-negative and CXCR3-positive naive CD8 T cells. cDNA libraries for TRB were generated by 5' RACE incorporating UMI labels. Reprocessing the 5' RACE reads, TCRdb reports a single entry for every CDR3 protein and omits DNA. This table holds some 130,000 distinct CDR3 sequences. Sequencing was performed on naive CXCR3- CD8+ T cells from blood. The subset here: CD45RO-CCR7+CD27+CD95- naive CD8+ T cells lacking CXCR3 (TNR3-). These receptors all come from a human donor in good health. Some clones in this sample may be carry-over from other donors' samples.

This chain connects TRBV7-8 to TRBJ2-7; TCRdb reports TRBD1, a call that lacks DNA to check it against. Per the germline V gene, CDR1 is SGHVS and CDR2 is FQNEAQ. The CDR3 totals 13 residues. The CDR3 region is CASSSTGWYEQYF.

The V and J genes are TRBV28 and TRBJ1-4; TCRdb's D call, TRBD1, is unchecked because there is no DNA. The CDR3 consists of 16 residues. Germline assignment: CDR1 MDHEN and CDR2 SYDVKM. CDR3 amino acids: CASRDPGQGVGRRLFF. Using reference TRBV28 and TRBJ1-4 for the parts outside the CDR3, the full variable domain is DVKVTQSSRYLVKRTGEKVFLECVQDMDHENMFWYRQDPGLGLRLIYFSYDVKMKEKGDIPEGYSVSREKKERFSLILESASTNQTSMYLCASRDPGQGVGRRLFFGSGTQLSVL.

The chain joins TRBV5-1 to TRBJ2-3. CDR3 length equals 14 residues. Germline CDR1 and CDR2: SGHRS and YFSETQ. This CDR3 is CASSLASGTDTQYF. Variable domain in full (rest from reference TRBV5-1 and TRBJ2-3): KAGVTQTPRYLIKTRGQQVTLSCSPISGHRSVSWYQQTPGQGLQFLFEYFSETQRNKGNFPGRFSGRQFSNSRSEMNVSTLELGDSALYLCASSLASGTDTQYFGPGTRLTVL.

The chain carries TRBV9 and TRBJ2-3; without DNA, the TCRdb call of TRBD2 cannot be checked. The CDR3 runs 19 residues. The V gene's germline CDR1 is SGDLS and CDR2 YYNGEE. The CDR3 spells CASSVGAGGPVATTDTQYF.

The rearrangement joins TRBV28 to TRBJ2-3; TCRdb lists TRBD2, though no DNA is available to test this call. Per germline, CDR1 MDHEN and CDR2 SYDVKM. There are 17 residues in the CDR3. The CDR3 here is CASSPPSGSPHGDTQYF.

The chain joins TRBV28 to TRBJ2-7; TCRdb picks TRBD1, but there is no DNA to check that call. The CDR3 sequence is 14 residues long. Germline values: CDR1 MDHEN, CDR2 SYDVKM. The CDR3 is CASSLAGADYEQYF.

V and J are TRBV4-1 and TRBJ1-1. The CDR3 is 15 amino acids. CDR1 and CDR2 from the germline V gene are MGHRA and YSYEKL. Here the CDR3 reads CASSQGQHSNTEAFF.

This chain links TRBV4-1 with TRBJ2-6; TCRdb names TRBD2, which stays unverified in the absence of DNA. CDR1 MGHRA and CDR2 YSYEKL come from the germline V gene. The CDR3 sequence is 19 residues long. This chain's CDR3 is CASSPAGGNTFSGANVLTF.

The chain is built from TRBV16 and TRBJ2-7. The germline CDR1 and CDR2 sequences are KGHSY and FQNENV. The CDR3 consists of 15 residues. The CDR3 loop is CASSQFEFTAYEQYF.

The J gene is TRBJ2-1, the V gene TRBV29-1; the TCRdb D gene call, TRBD1, has no DNA to confirm it. The CDR3 runs 12 residues. Germline CDR1 reads SQVTM; CDR2 reads ANQGSEA. The CDR3 here is CSVGIVGDEQFF.

The chain couples TRBV27 to TRBJ2-5; checking the TCRdb D call of TRBD2 is not possible without DNA. CDR1 and CDR2 from the germline V gene are MNHEY and SMNVEV (reference sequence). The CDR3 has 15 residues. CDR3 sequence: CASSSRLGHQETQYF.

This sequence joins TRBV28 and TRBJ2-1; the TRBD1 assignment by TCRdb is unverifiable without DNA. The CDR3 consists of 17 residues. The germline V gene has CDR1 MDHEN and CDR2 SYDVKM. CDR3 amino acids: CASSSPLTGPPYNEQFF.

The chain combines TRBV7-9 with TRBJ2-2. The CDR3 spans 12 residues. In germline, CDR1 is SEHNR, CDR2 FQNEAQ (reference sequence). This CDR3 is CASSFPTGELFF.

The gene calls are TRBV6-5 and TRBJ2-1. In germline, CDR1 is MNHEY, CDR2 SVGAGI. There are 14 residues in the CDR3. The CDR3 loop is CASSYGLSYNEQFF.